This TCR beta chain is from a study of CD8+ T cells in alopecia areata. Study-wide context: Approximately 6-11-week-old female C3H/HeJ mice were grafted with skin from spontaneously alopecic approximately 6-13-month-old C3H/HeJ graft donors.

RNA was extracted and reverse transcribed into cDNA as the sequencing template. Generated by immunoSEQ multiplex PCR, the TCRdb table keeps only in-frame clones and is missing some. This sample has 250,000 or so clones, each found more than once. This clone was picked up a small number of times. Its antigen is currently unknown. Mouse gene names and germline throughout. This same CDR3 is encoded by further DNA sequences in the sample. Overall study findings and caveats: Sequences from scalp samples also cover resident alphabeta T cells of normal skin. Normal scalp had lower clonality than lesional scalp, with alopecia totalis/universalis lesions showing this most strongly.

After pooling, cutaneous lymph node cells were sorted with CD4, CD8alpha, NKG2D, NKG2ACE and other markers. This receptor was identified in a C3H/HeJ mouse with alopecia areata. This mouse strain has H2-k as its MHC haplotype. The sequenced sample was CD4+ T cells sorted from a lymph node.

CDR3 DNA, as far as it was read: TGTGCCAGCAGCCCCGGACAGACA. Translated, it gives CASSPGQT. The full CDR3 is CASSPGQTEVFF. V gene TRBV5 combines with J gene TRBJ1-1; TRBD1 might be the D (6 bases). With the read ending 4 residues before the CDR3 end, the germline J gene is used to fill in that end. From germline, CDR1 is LGHNA and CDR2 YNLKQL (reference sequence). The CDR3 totals 12 residues.